This TCR beta chain was recorded in a study of T cell changes during pregnancy in multiple sclerosis (dated 2019 in TCRdb). A note on the overall study: The study examined how the T cell repertoire changed over the course of pregnancy in women with multiple sclerosis.

Library construction relied on the immunoSEQ multiplex PCR assay. Imported from immuneACCESS, the table was reduced by TCRdb to in-frame sequences with V and J called. These copies leave out some clones; in studies compared against another copy, an unresolved V gene accounts for under half, and the cause of the remainder is not known. The sample table contains almost 95,000 clones; only one count was recorded for roughly nine tenths of them. About 1.5% of the sample rests with the top ten. Via the germline V gene, CDR1 is KGHSH and CDR2 LQKENI. Including cysteine and phenylalanine, the CDR3 has 16 amino acids. Only the CDR3 part of the read is kept: 48 bases, read in frame from the first base. V loses 0 bases of germline sequence and J loses 4 bases, and the interval between the two ends is 13 bases. This clone was seen just once. Which antigen it targets is not known. Base-call qualities are not available, and no considerably larger clone is one nucleotide away.

This clonotype was obtained from a female donor with multiple sclerosis, enrolled in a pregnancy study. The chain couples TRBV18 to TRBJ2-1, with no confident D gene call. Specimen: peripheral blood, collected in the first trimester of pregnancy. The CDR3 loop reads CASSPPRQATYNEQFF. Here is the DNA: TGTGCCAGCTCACCACCCAGGCAGGCTACTTACAATGAGCAGTTCTTC.